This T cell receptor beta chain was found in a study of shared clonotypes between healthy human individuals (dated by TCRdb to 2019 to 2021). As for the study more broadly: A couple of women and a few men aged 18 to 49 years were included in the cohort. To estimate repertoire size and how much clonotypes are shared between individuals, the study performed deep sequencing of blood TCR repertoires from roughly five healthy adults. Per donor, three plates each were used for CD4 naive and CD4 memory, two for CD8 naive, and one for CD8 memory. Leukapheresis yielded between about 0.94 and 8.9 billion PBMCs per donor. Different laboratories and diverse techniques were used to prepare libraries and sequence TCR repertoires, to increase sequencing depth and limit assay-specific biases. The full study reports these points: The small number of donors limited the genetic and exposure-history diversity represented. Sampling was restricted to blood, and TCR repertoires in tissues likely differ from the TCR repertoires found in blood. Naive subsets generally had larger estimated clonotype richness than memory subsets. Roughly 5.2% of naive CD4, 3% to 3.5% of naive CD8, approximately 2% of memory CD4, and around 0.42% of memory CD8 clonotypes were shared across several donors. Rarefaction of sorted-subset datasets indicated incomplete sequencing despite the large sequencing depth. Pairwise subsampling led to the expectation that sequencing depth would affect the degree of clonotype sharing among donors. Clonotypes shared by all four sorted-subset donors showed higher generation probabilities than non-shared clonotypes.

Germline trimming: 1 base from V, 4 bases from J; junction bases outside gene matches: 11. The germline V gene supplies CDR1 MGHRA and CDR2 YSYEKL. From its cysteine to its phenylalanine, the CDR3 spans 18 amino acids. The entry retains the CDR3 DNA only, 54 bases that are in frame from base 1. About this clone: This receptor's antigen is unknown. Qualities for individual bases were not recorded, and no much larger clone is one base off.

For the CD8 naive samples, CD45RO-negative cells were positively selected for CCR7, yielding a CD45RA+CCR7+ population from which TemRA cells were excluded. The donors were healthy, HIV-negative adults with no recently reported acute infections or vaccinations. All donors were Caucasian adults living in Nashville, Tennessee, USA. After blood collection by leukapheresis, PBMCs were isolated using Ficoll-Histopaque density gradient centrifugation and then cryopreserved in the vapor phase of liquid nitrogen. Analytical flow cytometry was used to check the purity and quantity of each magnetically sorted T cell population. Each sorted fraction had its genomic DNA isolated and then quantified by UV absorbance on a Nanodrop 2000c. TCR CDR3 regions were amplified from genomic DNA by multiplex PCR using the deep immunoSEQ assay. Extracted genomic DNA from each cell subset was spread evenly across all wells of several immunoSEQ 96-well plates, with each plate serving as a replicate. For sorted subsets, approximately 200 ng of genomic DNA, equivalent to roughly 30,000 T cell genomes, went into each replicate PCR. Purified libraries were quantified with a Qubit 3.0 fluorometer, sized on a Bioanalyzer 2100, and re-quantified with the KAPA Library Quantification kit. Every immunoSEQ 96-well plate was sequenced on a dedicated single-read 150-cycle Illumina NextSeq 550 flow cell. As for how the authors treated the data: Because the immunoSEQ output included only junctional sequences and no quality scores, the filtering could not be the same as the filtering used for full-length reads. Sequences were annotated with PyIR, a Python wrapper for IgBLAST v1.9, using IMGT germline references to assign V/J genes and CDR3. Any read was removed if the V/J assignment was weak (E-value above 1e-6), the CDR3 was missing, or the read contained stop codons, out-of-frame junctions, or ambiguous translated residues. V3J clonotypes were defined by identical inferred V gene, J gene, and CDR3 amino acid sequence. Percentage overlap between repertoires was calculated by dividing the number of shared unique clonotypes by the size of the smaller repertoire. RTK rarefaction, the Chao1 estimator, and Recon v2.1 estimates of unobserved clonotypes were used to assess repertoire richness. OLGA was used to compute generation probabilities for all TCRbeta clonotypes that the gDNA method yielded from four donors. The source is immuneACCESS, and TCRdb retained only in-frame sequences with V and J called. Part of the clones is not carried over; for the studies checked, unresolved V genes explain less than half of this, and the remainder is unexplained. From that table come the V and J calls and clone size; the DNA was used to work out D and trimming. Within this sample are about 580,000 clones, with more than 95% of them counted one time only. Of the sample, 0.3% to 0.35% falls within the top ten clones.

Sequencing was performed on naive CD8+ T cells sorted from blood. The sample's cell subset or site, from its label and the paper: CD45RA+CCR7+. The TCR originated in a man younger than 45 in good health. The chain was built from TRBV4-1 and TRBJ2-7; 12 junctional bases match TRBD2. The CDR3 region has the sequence CASSQAIWSSGRAYEQYF. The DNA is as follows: TGCGCCAGCAGCCAAGCGATCTGGTCTAGCGGGAGGGCGTACGAGCAGTACTTC.